Listed below are T cell receptor beta chains from one sample, sequenced in a study of cytomegalovirus exposure and HLA in healthy donors. Generated by immunoSEQ multiplex PCR, the TCRdb table keeps only in-frame clones and is missing some. The table includes roughly 130,000 clones, less than 85% detected once. Material: PBMCs. Receptors were obtained from a woman aged 50 to 60 in good health and CMV-seropositive. Each CDR3 is given with its conserved first and last residue. Each record gives: V gene, clone size, J gene, CDR3 length, D gene, CDR3 protein, CDR3 DNA. The D gene is left open where the match is weak. Not every row has a clone size; where given, it reads once, few, many or a size class.

TRBV6-1	-	TRBJ1-5	13	-	CASKRESNQPQHF	TGTGCCAGCAAGAGGGAGAGCAATCAGCCCCAGCATTTT
TRBV19	few	TRBJ1-1	17	-	CASSILGTRLRNTEAFF	TGTGCCAGTAGTATATTAGGGACACGACTTAGAAACACTGAAGCTTTCTTT
TRBV11-2	-	TRBJ2-5	14	-	CASSLDLGQETQYF	TGTGCCAGCAGCTTAGATCTAGGACAAGAGACCCAGTACTTC
TRBV5-1	-	TRBJ1-1	16	TRBD1	CASSFFGGQGDTEAFF	TGCGCCAGCAGCTTTTTCGGCGGACAGGGTGACACTGAAGCTTTCTTT
TRBV6-4	-	TRBJ2-1	15	TRBD1	CASSQGQGVYNEQFF	TGTGCCAGCAGTCAGGGACAGGGAGTCTACAATGAGCAGTTCTTC
TRBV5-6	few	TRBJ1-4	13	-	CASSSRTAEKLFF	TGTGCCAGCAGCTCAAGGACAGCTGAAAAACTGTTTTTT
TRBV5-1	once	TRBJ1-2	18	-	CASSLAPGGGKVNYGYTF	TGCGCCAGCAGCTTGGCCCCGGGTGGTGGTAAGGTCAACTATGGCTACACCTTC
TRBV7-2	-	TRBJ1-1	14	-	CASSLSGGGTEAFF	TGTGCCAGCAGCTTAAGCGGGGGAGGTACTGAAGCTTTCTTT
TRBV27	-	TRBJ2-3	15	TRBD2	CASTMGGTGADTQYF	TGTGCCAGCACCATGGGAGGGACCGGGGCAGATACGCAGTATTTT
TRBV6-1	few	TRBJ2-1	21	TRBD2	CASSEPIAETSGIGPYNEQFF	TGTGCCAGCAGTGAACCTATCGCTGAGACTAGCGGGATTGGGCCATACAATGAGCAGTTCTTC
TRBV5-6	-	TRBJ2-7	13	-	CASSLLVSYEQYF	TGTGCCAGCAGCTTACTGGTTTCCTACGAGCAGTACTTC
TRBV7-2	-	TRBJ2-7	14	-	CASSNRGGHYEQYF	TGTGCCAGCAGCAATCGCGGGGGCCACTACGAGCAGTACTTC
TRBV28	few	TRBJ2-7	13	-	CASSFTSRYEQYF	TGTGCCAGCAGTTTTACAAGTCGCTACGAGCAGTACTTC
TRBV9	once	TRBJ2-1	15	-	CASSVDQGSYNEQFF	TGTGCCAGCAGCGTAGATCAGGGGTCCTACAATGAGCAGTTCTTC
TRBV5-1	-	TRBJ1-2	12	-	CASSLGRVGYTF	TGCGCCAGCAGCTTGGGGAGGGTTGGCTACACCTTC
TRBV5-4	-	TRBJ2-3	17	TRBD2	CASSLRLAGGGADTQYF	TGTGCCAGCAGCCTAAGACTAGCGGGGGGAGGGGCAGATACGCAGTATTTT
TRBV11-2	-	TRBJ2-2	16	TRBD2	CASSWTSGANTGELFF	TGTGCCAGCAGTTGGACTAGCGGGGCGAACACCGGGGAGCTGTTTTTT
TRBV7-9	-	TRBJ2-2	16	TRBD1	CASSFKGTGNTGELFF	TGTGCCAGCAGCTTTAAGGGGACAGGGAACACCGGGGAGCTGTTTTTT
TRBV11-3	-	TRBJ1-1	14	-	CASSLDSAGGVAFF	TGTGCCAGCAGCTTAGATTCGGCCGGCGGTGTAGCTTTCTTT
TRBV28	once	TRBJ2-1	14	-	CASSLGGAGNEQFF	TGTGCCAGCAGTTTAGGTGGGGCCGGGAATGAGCAGTTCTTC